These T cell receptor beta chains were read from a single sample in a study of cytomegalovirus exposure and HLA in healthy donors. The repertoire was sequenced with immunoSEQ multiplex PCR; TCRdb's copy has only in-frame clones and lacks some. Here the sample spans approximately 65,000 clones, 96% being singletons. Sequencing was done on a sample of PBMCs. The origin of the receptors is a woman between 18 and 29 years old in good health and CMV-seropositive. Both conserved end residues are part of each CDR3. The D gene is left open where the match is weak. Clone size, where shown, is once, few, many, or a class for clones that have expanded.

CASGLVLGASYEQYF,TGTGCTAGTGGTTTGGTACTGGGGGCCTCCTACGAGCAGTACTTC,.,15,TRBJ2-7,.,TRBV12-5
CAGLGTDTQYF,TGTGCCGGACTGGGAACAGATACGCAGTATTTT,.,11,TRBJ2-3,.,TRBV19
CASSPSGGSGNTIYF,TGTGCCAGCAGTCCGTCAGGGGGCTCTGGAAACACCATATATTTT,.,15,TRBJ1-3,TRBD1,TRBV6-5
CASSIGQNYNEQFF,TGTGCCAGTAGTATCGGACAGAACTACAATGAGCAGTTCTTC,once,14,TRBJ2-1,.,TRBV19
CASSSRRRGGYTF,TGTGCCAGCAGTTCCAGACGGCGAGGGGGCTACACCTTC,.,13,TRBJ1-2,.,TRBV28
CASSLVASGRGTGELFF,TGTGCCAGCAGCTTAGTCGCTAGCGGGAGAGGAACCGGGGAGCTGTTTTTT,.,17,TRBJ2-2,TRBD2,TRBV7-2
CASTPGTGKSGELFF,TGTGCCAGCACCCCTGGGACAGGGAAATCCGGGGAGCTGTTTTTT,once,15,TRBJ2-2,TRBD1,TRBV28
CASRRAGGGLSYNEQFF,TGTGCCAGCAGGAGGGCGGGAGGGGGCCTCTCCTACAATGAGCAGTTCTTC,.,17,TRBJ2-1,TRBD2,TRBV2
CASSRGGTGIRSNEKLFF,TGTGCCAGCAGCCGCGGCGGGACAGGGATAAGGTCTAATGAAAAACTGTTTTTT,once,18,TRBJ1-4,TRBD1,TRBV4-2
CASSLRVSYEQYF,TGTGCCAGTAGTCTCAGGGTTTCCTACGAGCAGTACTTC,.,13,TRBJ2-7,.,TRBV19
CASSYTGFAGELFF,TGTGCCAGCAGTTACACAGGGTTTGCCGGGGAGCTGTTTTTT,.,14,TRBJ2-2,.,TRBV28
CASSQRTGWNEQFF,TGTGCCAGCAGTCAAAGAACAGGGTGGAATGAGCAGTTCTTC,.,14,TRBJ2-1,.,TRBV6-5
CASSIAPGDGYTF,TGTGCCAGTAGTATAGCACCAGGGGATGGCTACACCTTC,.,13,TRBJ1-2,.,TRBV19
CASSSQIGGRTYGYTF,TGTGCCAGCAGTTCTCAGATCGGGGGGCGCACCTATGGCTACACCTTC,.,16,TRBJ1-2,.,TRBV28
CASRTSASGILVTQYF,TGTGCCAGCAGGACATCGGCTAGCGGGATTCTCGTGACCCAGTACTTC,.,16,TRBJ2-5,TRBD2,TRBV28
CSVFTLAGPEQYF,TGCAGCGTTTTCACCCTAGCGGGACCCGAGCAGTACTTC,.,13,TRBJ2-7,TRBD2,TRBV29-1
CAWSRLAHYNEQFF,TGTGCCTGGAGTAGACTAGCTCACTACAATGAGCAGTTCTTC,.,14,TRBJ2-1,TRBD2,TRBV30
CASSLARRGSSGDIQYF,TGTGCCAGCAGCTTGGCCCGGAGAGGGTCTTCAGGGGACATTCAGTACTTC,once,17,TRBJ2-4,.,TRBV5-8
CASSLKLGTGGLAGNTIYF,TGCGCCAGCAGCTTGAAACTCGGGACAGGGGGTTTGGCTGGAAACACCATATATTTT,.,19,TRBJ1-3,TRBD1,TRBV5-1
CSVGLAQETQYF,TGCAGCGTTGGACTGGCACAAGAGACCCAGTACTTC,.,12,TRBJ2-5,.,TRBV29-1
CASSLSWRAEDTQYF,TGTGCCAGCAGCTTATCGTGGAGGGCAGAAGATACGCAGTATTTT,.,15,TRBJ2-3,.,TRBV7-3
CAISVLKTDEQFF,TGTGCCATCAGTGTGCTTAAGACAGATGAGCAGTTCTTC,.,13,TRBJ2-1,.,TRBV10-3
CASSYLAGQETQYF,TGTGCCAGCAGTTACCTAGCGGGCCAAGAGACCCAGTACTTC,.,14,TRBJ2-5,TRBD2,TRBV2
CASSLTVLGTGDTDTQYF,TGTGCCAGCAGCTTAACCGTCTTGGGGACAGGGGACACAGATACGCAGTATTTT,.,18,TRBJ2-3,TRBD1,TRBV7-3
CASSVLAGAETQYF,TGTGCCAGCAGCGTACTGGCGGGAGCAGAGACCCAGTACTTC,once,14,TRBJ2-5,TRBD2,TRBV9
CASSSYNIWSSYEQYF,TGTGCCAGCAGCTCGTATAATATTTGGAGCTCCTACGAGCAGTACTTC,.,16,TRBJ2-7,.,TRBV5-5
CASSLPRSYEQYF,TGTGCCAGCAGCTTACCACGGAGCTACGAGCAGTACTTC,.,13,TRBJ2-7,.,TRBV7-9
CASSLAGLAGPGELFF,TGTGCCAGCAGCTTAGCGGGACTAGCGGGCCCCGGGGAGCTGTTTTTT,.,16,TRBJ2-2,TRBD2,TRBV7-9
CASSPLTGSAGNTIYF,TGTGCCAGCAGCCCCCTAACAGGGTCTGCTGGAAACACCATATATTTT,.,16,TRBJ1-3,.,TRBV4-2
CASPKGRREYF,TGTGCCAGCCCGAAGGGGCGACGGGAGTACTTC,.,11,TRBJ2-7,.,TRBV27
CASSPGRLRNTGELFF,TGTGCCAGCAGCCCCGGGAGGCTCAGGAACACCGGGGAGCTGTTTTTT,.,16,TRBJ2-2,TRBD2,TRBV5-6
CASSVAGYNEQFF,TGTGCCAGCAGCGTAGCCGGCTACAATGAGCAGTTCTTC,.,13,TRBJ2-1,.,TRBV9
CAISDAAGGYEQYF,TGTGCCATCAGTGACGCAGCGGGAGGCTACGAGCAGTACTTC,.,14,TRBJ2-7,TRBD2,TRBV10-3
CASSLLGTDTQYF,TGTGCCAGCAGCCTCCTCGGCACAGATACGCAGTATTTT,.,13,TRBJ2-3,.,TRBV27
CASSLPSGSRNEQFF,TGTGCCAGCAGCCTTCCTAGCGGGAGTAGGAATGAGCAGTTCTTC,few,15,TRBJ2-1,TRBD2,TRBV14
CASSKQGGEQYF,TGTGCCAGTAGTAAACAGGGGGGCGAGCAGTACTTC,.,12,TRBJ2-7,TRBD1,TRBV19
CASSLGGLASYEQYF,TGTGCCAGCAGCTTAGGAGGTTTAGCCTCCTACGAGCAGTACTTC,.,15,TRBJ2-7,.,TRBV7-2
CASSPGTGRLYGYTF,TGTGCCAGCAGTCCCGGGACAGGGCGCCTCTATGGCTACACCTTC,.,15,TRBJ1-2,TRBD1,TRBV25-1
CASSFLLAGGPQETQYF,TGTGCCAGCAGCTTTTTACTAGCGGGAGGGCCCCAAGAGACCCAGTACTTC,.,17,TRBJ2-5,TRBD2,TRBV7-9
CASSLPGLAGNEQFF,TGTGCCAGCAGCCTCCCGGGACTAGCGGGGAATGAGCAGTTCTTC,.,15,TRBJ2-1,TRBD2,TRBV6-5
CASSAVAGFEQYF,TGTGCCAGCAGCGCAGTAGCGGGGTTCGAGCAGTACTTC,.,13,TRBJ2-7,TRBD2,TRBV11-2
CASSWTGSLGNQPQHF,TGTGCCAGCAGCTGGACAGGGTCCCTGGGCAATCAGCCCCAGCATTTT,.,16,TRBJ1-5,TRBD1,TRBV27
CASDQQGTEKLFF,TGTGCCAGCGACCAACAGGGTACGGAAAAACTGTTTTTT,.,13,TRBJ1-4,.,TRBV28
CASSLNRQGANTGELFF,TGTGCCAGCAGCTTAAACAGGCAAGGGGCGAACACCGGGGAGCTGTTTTTT,.,17,TRBJ2-2,.,TRBV7-3
CASSQDRGTSSYNEQFF,TGTGCCAGCAGCCAAGATAGGGGGACGAGCTCCTACAATGAGCAGTTCTTC,.,17,TRBJ2-1,.,TRBV4-2
CASSLASAGSYNEQFF,TGTGCCAGCAGCTTAGCGTCCGCGGGATCCTACAATGAGCAGTTCTTC,.,16,TRBJ2-1,.,TRBV7-2
CASSSTRDTQYF,TGTGCCAGCAGCTCCACTAGGGATACGCAGTATTTT,.,12,TRBJ2-3,.,TRBV7-9
CASSQVRGFSSGSTDTQYF,TGTGCCAGCAGCCAAGTGCGTGGGTTCTCCTCGGGAAGCACAGATACGCAGTATTTT,.,19,TRBJ2-3,.,TRBV4-2
CSVVGLAEDTQYF,TGCAGCGTTGTTGGGCTAGCGGAAGATACGCAGTATTTT,few,13,TRBJ2-3,TRBD2,TRBV29-1
CASSLEGTSSYEQYF,TGTGCCAGCAGCTTAGAAGGGACTAGCTCCTACGAGCAGTACTTC,.,15,TRBJ2-7,TRBD2,TRBV7-9